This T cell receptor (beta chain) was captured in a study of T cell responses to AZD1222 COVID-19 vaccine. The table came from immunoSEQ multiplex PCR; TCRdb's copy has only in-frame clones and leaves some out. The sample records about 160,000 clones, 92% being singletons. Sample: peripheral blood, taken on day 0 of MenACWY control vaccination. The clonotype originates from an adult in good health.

CDR3 coding DNA: TGTGCCAGCAGTTTATTGACAGATGAAAAACTGTTTTTT. Translating it yields CASSLLTDEKLFF. The J gene is TRBJ1-4, the V gene TRBV27; tentatively, D is TRBD1 (5 bases). The germline gives CDR1 MNHEY, CDR2 SMNVEV (reference sequence). There are 13 residues in the CDR3. With 1 base removed from V and 6 bases from J, the gap between germline ends came to 6 bases.